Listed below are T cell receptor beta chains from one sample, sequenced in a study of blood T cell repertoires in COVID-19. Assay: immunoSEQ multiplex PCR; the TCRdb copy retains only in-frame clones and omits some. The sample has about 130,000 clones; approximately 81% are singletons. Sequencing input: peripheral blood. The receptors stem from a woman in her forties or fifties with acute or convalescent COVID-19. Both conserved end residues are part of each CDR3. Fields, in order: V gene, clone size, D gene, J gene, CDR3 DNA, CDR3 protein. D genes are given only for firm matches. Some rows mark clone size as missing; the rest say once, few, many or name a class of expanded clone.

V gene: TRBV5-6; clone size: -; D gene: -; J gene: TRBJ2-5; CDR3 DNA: TGTGCCAGCAGCTTTGGGGGGGCGCCGGAGACCCAGTACTTC; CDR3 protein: CASSFGGAPETQYF
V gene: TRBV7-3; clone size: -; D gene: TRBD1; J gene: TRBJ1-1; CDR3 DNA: TGTGCCAGCAGCGTAGGACAGGGGACTGAAGCTTTCTTT; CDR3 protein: CASSVGQGTEAFF
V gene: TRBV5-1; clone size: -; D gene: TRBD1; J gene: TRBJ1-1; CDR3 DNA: TGCGCCAGCAGCCTTCGACAGGGGGCGAACACTGAAGCTTTCTTT; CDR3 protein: CASSLRQGANTEAFF
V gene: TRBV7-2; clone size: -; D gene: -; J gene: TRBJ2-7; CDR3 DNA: TGTGCCAGCAGCTCTTTCGACGAGCAGTACTTC; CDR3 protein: CASSSFDEQYF
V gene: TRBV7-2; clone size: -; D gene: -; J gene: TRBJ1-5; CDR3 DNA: TGTGCCAGCAGCTTAAGTATCCGCAGGGGAGAACAGCCCCAGCATTTT; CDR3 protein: CASSLSIRRGEQPQHF
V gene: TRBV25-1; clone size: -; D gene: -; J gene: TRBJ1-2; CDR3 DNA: TGTGCCAGCAGTGAAGAGCTAGGCCGTTTTGGGGGCTACACCTTC; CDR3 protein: CASSEELGRFGGYTF
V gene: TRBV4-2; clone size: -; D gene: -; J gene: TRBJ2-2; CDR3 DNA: TGTGCCAGCAGCCAAGAGTCCGCTAGCACCGGGGAGCTGTTTTTT; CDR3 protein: CASSQESASTGELFF
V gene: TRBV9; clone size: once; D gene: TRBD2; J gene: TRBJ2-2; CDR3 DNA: TGTGCCAGCAGCCTAGGACTAGCGGGAGTTTTCACCGGGGAGCTGTTTTTT; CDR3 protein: CASSLGLAGVFTGELFF
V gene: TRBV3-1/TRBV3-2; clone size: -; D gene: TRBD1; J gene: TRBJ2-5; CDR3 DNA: TGTGCCAGCAGCCAAAGGGGGCCTCGGGGAGAGACCCAGTACTTC; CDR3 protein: CASSQRGPRGETQYF
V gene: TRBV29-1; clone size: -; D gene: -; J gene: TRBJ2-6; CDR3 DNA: TGCAGCGTGGGAGAGTTACAGGGCTCTGGGGCCAACGTCCTGACTTTC; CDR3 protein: CSVGELQGSGANVLTF
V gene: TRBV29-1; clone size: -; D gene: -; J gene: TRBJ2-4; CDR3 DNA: TGCAGCGTTGAAGAACAGGCAAACATTCAGTACTTC; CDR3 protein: CSVEEQANIQYF
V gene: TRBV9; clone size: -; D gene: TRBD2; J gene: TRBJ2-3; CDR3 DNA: TGTGCCAGCAGCCCGCAAAAAGGAGCGGGGGCCCGCACAGATACGCAGTATTTT; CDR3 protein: CASSPQKGAGARTDTQYF
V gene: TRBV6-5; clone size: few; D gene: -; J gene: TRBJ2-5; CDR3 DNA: TGTGCCAGCAGCGACGAAGGAGGTGTTGAGACCCAGTACTTC; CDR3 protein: CASSDEGGVETQYF
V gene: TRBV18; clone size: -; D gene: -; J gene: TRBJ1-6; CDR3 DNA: TGTGCCAGCTCACCGTCAGAACAGGGCTCACCCCTCCACTTT; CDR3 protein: CASSPSEQGSPLHF
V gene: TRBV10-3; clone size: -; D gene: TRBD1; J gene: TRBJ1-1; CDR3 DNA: TGTGCCATCAGTGAGAGCGGACAGGGGGAAGCTTTCTTT; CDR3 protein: CAISESGQGEAFF
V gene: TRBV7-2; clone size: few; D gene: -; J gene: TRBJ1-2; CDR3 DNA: TGTGCCAGCAGCTTACAACAGAGCTATGGCTACACCTTC; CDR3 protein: CASSLQQSYGYTF
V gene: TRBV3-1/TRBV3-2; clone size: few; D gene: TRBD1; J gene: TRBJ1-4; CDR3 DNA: TGTGCCAGCAGCCAAGATCGTATAGGACAGGCAGGGGAAAAACTGTTTTTT; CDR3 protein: CASSQDRIGQAGEKLFF
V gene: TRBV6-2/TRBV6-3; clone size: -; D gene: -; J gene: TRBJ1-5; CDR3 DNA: TGTGCCAGCAGCGCCACAGTGGACAATCAGCCCCAGCATTTT; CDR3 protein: CASSATVDNQPQHF
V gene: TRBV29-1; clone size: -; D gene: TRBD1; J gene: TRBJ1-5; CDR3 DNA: TGCAGCGTTGGACAGGGGGTTTATCAGCCCCAGCATTTT; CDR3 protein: CSVGQGVYQPQHF
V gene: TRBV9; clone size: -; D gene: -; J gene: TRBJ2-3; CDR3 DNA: TGTGCCAGCAGCCATCGAGGACAGAGCACAGATACGCAGTATTTT; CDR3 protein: CASSHRGQSTDTQYF
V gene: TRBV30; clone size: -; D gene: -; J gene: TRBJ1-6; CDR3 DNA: TGTGCCTGGAGTGCTCGGACAGCCCTTAATTCACCCCTCCACTTT; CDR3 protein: CAWSARTALNSPLHF
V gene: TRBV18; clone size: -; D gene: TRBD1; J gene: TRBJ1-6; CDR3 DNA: TGTGCCAGCTCACCACCGGGCAGGGGGCCTAATTCACCCCTCCACTTT; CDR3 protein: CASSPPGRGPNSPLHF
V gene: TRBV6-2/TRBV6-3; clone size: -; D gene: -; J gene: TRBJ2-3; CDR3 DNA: TGTGCCAGCAGTTACTCCACAGGGCGCACAGATACGCAGTATTTT; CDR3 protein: CASSYSTGRTDTQYF
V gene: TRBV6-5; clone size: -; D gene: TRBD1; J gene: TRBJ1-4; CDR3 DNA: TGTGCCAGCAGTTACGGAGACAGGGATGAAAAACTGTTTTTT; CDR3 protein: CASSYGDRDEKLFF
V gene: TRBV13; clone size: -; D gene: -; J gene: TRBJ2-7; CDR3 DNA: TGTGCCAGCAGCTTAGGCATGCAGGCCTCCTACGAGCAGTACTTC; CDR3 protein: CASSLGMQASYEQYF
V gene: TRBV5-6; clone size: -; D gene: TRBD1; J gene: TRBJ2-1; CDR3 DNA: TGTGCCACCCAATCTCTGGGACAGGCTGCGAAGAATGAGCAGTTCTTC; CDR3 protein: CATQSLGQAAKNEQFF
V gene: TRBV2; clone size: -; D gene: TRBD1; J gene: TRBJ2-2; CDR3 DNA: TGTGCCAGCAGTGTCGGACAGGGGCGGACCGGGGAGCTGTTTTTT; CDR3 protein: CASSVGQGRTGELFF
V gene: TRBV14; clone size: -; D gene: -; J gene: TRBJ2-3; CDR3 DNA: TGTGCCAGCAGCCAGTTTAATACGCAGTATTTT; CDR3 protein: CASSQFNTQYF
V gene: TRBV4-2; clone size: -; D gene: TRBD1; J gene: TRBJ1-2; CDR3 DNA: TGTGCCAGCAGCCAAGGGATACAGGGGAATGGCTACACCTTC; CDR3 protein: CASSQGIQGNGYTF
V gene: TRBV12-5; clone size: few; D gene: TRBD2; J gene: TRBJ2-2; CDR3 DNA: TGTGCTAGTGGTGTCGGACTAGCCGACACCGGGGAGCTGTTTTTT; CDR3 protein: CASGVGLADTGELFF
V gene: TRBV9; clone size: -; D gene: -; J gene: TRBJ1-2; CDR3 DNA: TGTGCCAGCAGCCCGCGAGGGAATATTAACTATGGCTACACCTTC; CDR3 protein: CASSPRGNINYGYTF
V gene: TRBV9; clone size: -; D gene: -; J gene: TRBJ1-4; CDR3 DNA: TGTGCCAGCAGCCCGGAGGGGACCATGGAAAAACTGTTTTTT; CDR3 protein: CASSPEGTMEKLFF
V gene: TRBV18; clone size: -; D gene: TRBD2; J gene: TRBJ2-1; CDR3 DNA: TGTGCCAGCTCACCCCGACTAGCGGGAGTAGATGAGCAGTTCTTC; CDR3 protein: CASSPRLAGVDEQFF
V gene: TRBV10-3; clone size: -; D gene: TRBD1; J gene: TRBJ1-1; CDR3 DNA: TGTGCCATCAGTGAGAGGGGGGACAGGGAGGCTTTCTTT; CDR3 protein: CAISERGDREAFF
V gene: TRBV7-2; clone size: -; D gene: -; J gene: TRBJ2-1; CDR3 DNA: TGTGCCAGCAGCTTAGGTGGGGGGTCCTACAATGAGCAGTTCTTC; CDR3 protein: CASSLGGGSYNEQFF
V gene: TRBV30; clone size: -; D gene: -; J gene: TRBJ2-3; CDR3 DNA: TGTGCCTGGAGTCGAGACACAGATACGCAGTATTTT; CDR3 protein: CAWSRDTDTQYF
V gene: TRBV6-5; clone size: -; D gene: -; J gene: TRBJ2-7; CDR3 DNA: TGTGCCAGCAGCCTCCCCCGCTACGAGCAGTACTTC; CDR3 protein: CASSLPRYEQYF
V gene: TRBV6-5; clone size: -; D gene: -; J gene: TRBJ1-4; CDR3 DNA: TGTGCCAGCAGTTCCATAGGACAGGAAAAACTGTTTTTT; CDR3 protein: CASSSIGQEKLFF
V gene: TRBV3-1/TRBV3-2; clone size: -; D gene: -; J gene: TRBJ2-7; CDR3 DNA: TGTGCCAGCTCCCGGGGGAGACACGAGCAGTACTTC; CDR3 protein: CASSRGRHEQYF